Listed below are T cell receptor beta chains from one sample, sequenced in a study of blood T cells in healthy people across ages. TCRdb recomputed calls from the 5' RACE reads with MiXCR, one row per CDR3 protein. The sample includes 800,000 or so distinct CDR3 sequences, around 25% of them seen just once. These data also formed part of another study, on T cells of mothers and their children.

The specimen sequenced was blood. The receptors were gathered from a boy younger than 18 in good health. Both conserved end residues are part of each CDR3. The D gene is left open where the match is weak. Clone size, where shown, is once, few, many, or a class for clones that have expanded.

>few|TRBV29-1|TRBJ2-5|-
TGCAGCGTTGAAGATAAGGCGCAGGGGGGGCGAGAGACCCAGTACTTC
CSVEDKAQGGRETQYF
>few|TRBV4-1|TRBJ1-2|-
TGCGCCAGCAGCCAAGATCCCCTTGGAACGATTGGCTACACCTTC
CASSQDPLGTIGYTF
>few|TRBV20-1|TRBJ2-4|-
TGCAGTGCTGTCCCGGCAGCTCTAGCCAAAAACATTCAGTACTTC
CSAVPAALAKNIQYF
>-|TRBV7-3|TRBJ2-1|TRBD2
TGTGCCAGCAGCTTGGGTGGGACTAGCGGCAACAATGAGCAGTTCTTC
CASSLGGTSGNNEQFF
>-|TRBV20-1|TRBJ1-4|-
TGCAGTGCTCAAAGCACAGATGAAAAACTGTTTTTT
CSAQSTDEKLFF
>-|TRBV6-2/TRBV6-3|TRBJ2-7|-
TGTGCCAGCAGTTACTCGTCGGGCCTTATGGGCGAGCAGTACTTC
CASSYSSGLMGEQYF
>-|TRBV12-3/TRBV12-4|TRBJ1-6|-
TGTGCCAGCAGTTTTATTGGGCAGTCTAATTCACCCCTCCACTTT
CASSFIGQSNSPLHF
>-|TRBV12-3/TRBV12-4|TRBJ1-2|TRBD1
TGCGCCAGCAGTTCGGGGACAGAGAACTATGGCTACACCTTC
CASSSGTENYGYTF
>many|TRBV12-3/TRBV12-4|TRBJ1-2|-
TGTGCCAGCAGCCCAAGAGGTTGGTACCTCTATGGCTACACCTTC
CASSPRGWYLYGYTF
>few|TRBV20-1|TRBJ1-1|TRBD1
TGCAGTGCCCCACTACCGGGACAGAGATTAAACACTGAAGCTTTCTTT
CSAPLPGQRLNTEAFF
>-|TRBV12-3/TRBV12-4|TRBJ1-1|-
TGTGCCACAAAAAGGGGTACGAACACTGAAGCTTTCTTT
CATKRGTNTEAFF
>few|TRBV29-1|TRBJ1-4|-
TGCAGCGCCAGAAATGAAAAACTGTTTTTT
CSARNEKLFF
>-|TRBV29-1|TRBJ1-2|-
TGCAGCGTTGAATGGCAGGGCCATGGCTACACCTTC
CSVEWQGHGYTF
>few|TRBV4-1|TRBJ2-4|TRBD2
TGCGCCAGCAGCCCGGAAATACGACTAGCGGGAGTAGTCAAAAACATTCAGTACTTC
CASSPEIRLAGVVKNIQYF
>-|TRBV7-9|TRBJ2-7|-
TGTGCCAGCAGCCCCCACACGGGCGAGCAGTACTTC
CASSPHTGEQYF
>few|TRBV5-1|TRBJ2-1|-
TGCGCCAGCAGCCAACAGGGCCGGCAGTTCTTC
CASSQQGRQFF
>-|TRBV7-9|TRBJ2-5|-
TGTGCCGGCAGCTTACAAGGGCAGCCCCAAGAGACCCAGTACTTC
CAGSLQGQPQETQYF
>-|TRBV6-2/TRBV6-3|TRBJ2-5|-
TGTGCCAGCAGTTACAGAAGCGGGCAAGAGACCCAGTACTTC
CASSYRSGQETQYF
>few|TRBV7-7|TRBJ1-6|TRBD1
TGTGCTAGCAGCTACATCCGGGACAGAATCAGCTCCTATAATTCACCCCTCCACTTT
CASSYIRDRISSYNSPLHF
>-|TRBV28|TRBJ2-6|-
TGTGCCAGCAGTTCATATGTCCCCGCGTACTCTGGGGCCAACGTCCTGACTTTC
CASSSYVPAYSGANVLTF
>few|TRBV20-1|TRBJ2-7|TRBD2
TGCAGTGCTAGAATAGCGGGAGCCGATTACGAGCAGTACTTC
CSARIAGADYEQYF
>-|TRBV5-5|TRBJ2-4|-
TGTGCCAGCAGCTCCCAAGACCCCAAGAGGGTAGCCAAAAACATTCAGTACTTC
CASSSQDPKRVAKNIQYF
>-|TRBV7-9|TRBJ2-1|TRBD2
TGTGCCAGCAGCCCGACTAGCGGGATCAATGAGCAGTTCTTC
CASSPTSGINEQFF
>once|TRBV11-2|TRBJ2-5|-
TGTGCCAGCAGCTTAGGGAACGGGGCGGCGCAGACCCAGTACTTC
CASSLGNGAAQTQYF
>few|TRBV27|TRBJ1-5|-
TGTGCCAGCAGTATTCAGGGAAATCAGCCCCAGCATTTT
CASSIQGNQPQHF
>few|TRBV29-1|TRBJ1-1|-
TGCAGCGCGGCCCGGGGACAACTGAACACTGAAGCTTTCTTT
CSAARGQLNTEAFF
>few|TRBV5-1|TRBJ2-2|-
TGCGCCAGCAGCTACCGGGATACCGGGGCCGGGGAGCTGTTTTTT
CASSYRDTGAGELFF
>few|TRBV21-1|TRBJ2-4|-
TGTGCCAGCAGCCCCAGACTCACACCAAAAAACATTCAGTACTTC
CASSPRLTPKNIQYF
>many|TRBV6-1|TRBJ2-3|-
TGTGCCAGCAGTGAGTCCCGGGGTGGCACAGATACGCAGTATTTT
CASSESRGGTDTQYF
>few|TRBV20-1|TRBJ2-7|-
TGCAGTGCGCCGCCGGGACAAAGCTCCTACGAGCAGTACTTC
CSAPPGQSSYEQYF
>few|TRBV4-3|TRBJ2-7|-
TGCGCCAGCAGCCAAGATCGGGAAGGACCTTACGAGCAGTACTTC
CASSQDREGPYEQYF
>-|TRBV6-1|TRBJ2-5|TRBD2
TGTGCCAGCAGTAGAGGCGGACTAGCGGGCCGGGAGACCCAGTACTTC
CASSRGGLAGRETQYF
>-|TRBV6-5|TRBJ1-4|-
TGTGCCAGCAGTTACGAGGGAACGGATGAAAAACTGTTTTTT
CASSYEGTDEKLFF
>many|TRBV28|TRBJ1-4|-
TGTGCCAGCAGAACAGGGCAATCTAATGAAAAACTGTTTTTT
CASRTGQSNEKLFF
>-|TRBV4-3|TRBJ2-7|TRBD1
TGCGCCAGCAGCCATTCCGACAGGGAAGCCCCCTACGAGCAGTACTTC
CASSHSDREAPYEQYF
>many|TRBV29-1|TRBJ2-1|TRBD2
TGCAGCGTCGGGACTAGCGGATACAATGAGCAGTTCTTC
CSVGTSGYNEQFF
>-|TRBV3-1|TRBJ2-3|TRBD1
TGTGCCAGCAGAATCGGGACAGTCCAGGGTACGCAGTATTTT
CASRIGTVQGTQYF
>-|TRBV4-3|TRBJ2-4|TRBD1
TGCGCCAGCAGCCGGGTTTACAGGGGAGCCAAAAACATTCAGTACTTC
CASSRVYRGAKNIQYF
>-|TRBV24-1|TRBJ2-2|TRBD1
TGTGCCACCAGTGATTTGCGACAGGGGATTAGCACCGGGGAGCTGTTTTTT
CATSDLRQGISTGELFF
>few|TRBV29-1|TRBJ2-5|TRBD1
TGCAGCGTTGAAGATAGGGACAGGGGGATCGGAGAGACCCAGTACTTC
CSVEDRDRGIGETQYF
>-|TRBV4-1|TRBJ1-1|-
TGCGCCAGCAGCCAAGTACTTGGCCAGGATGAAGCTTTCTTT
CASSQVLGQDEAFF
>-|TRBV27|TRBJ1-2|-
TGTGCCAGCAGTACAAGAGACGGGAGTAGTAACTATGGCTACACCTTC
CASSTRDGSSNYGYTF
>few|TRBV9|TRBJ1-1|TRBD1
TGTGCCAGCAGCGCTCCGGGACAGGGGAAGACTGAAGCTTTCTTT
CASSAPGQGKTEAFF
>-|TRBV20-1|TRBJ2-1|TRBD2
TGCAGTGCTCCCGGACTAGCTTCCAATGAGCAGTTCTTC
CSAPGLASNEQFF
>few|TRBV10-3|TRBJ2-1|TRBD1
TGTGCCATCAGGGAAGACAGGGACTACAATGAGCAGTTCTTC
CAIREDRDYNEQFF
>few|TRBV4-3|TRBJ1-2|-
TGCGCCAGCAGCCAGGACCGGGAGGACTATGGCTACACCTTC
CASSQDREDYGYTF
>-|TRBV15|TRBJ2-1|TRBD2
TGTGCCACCAGCAGAGATGTCAGAGCGGGGGGCGAGGATGAGCAGTTCTTC
CATSRDVRAGGEDEQFF
>few|TRBV5-1|TRBJ2-1|-
TGCGCCAGCAGCTCCGCAGTCAATGAGCAGTTCTTC
CASSSAVNEQFF
>-|TRBV5-6|TRBJ2-7|TRBD1
TGTGCCAGCAGCTTGTTCTCGACAGGGGGTTACGAGCAGTACTTC
CASSLFSTGGYEQYF
>-|TRBV29-1|TRBJ1-2|-
TGCAGCGTTGAGACAGCAGCTAACTATGGCTGCACCTTC
CSVETAANYGCTF
>-|TRBV29-1|TRBJ2-4|-
TGCAGCGTTGATGGGGGGACCAAAAACATTCAGTACTTC
CSVDGGTKNIQYF
>-|TRBV7-3|TRBJ2-3|TRBD2
TGTGCCAGCAGCTACGGGACTAGCGGAAACACAGATACGCAGTATTTT
CASSYGTSGNTDTQYF
>few|TRBV21-1|TRBJ2-7|-
TGTGCCAGCAGCAAGGCGCGGTCTAGGTTCTCCGAGCAGTACTTC
CASSKARSRFSEQYF
>few|TRBV29-1|TRBJ2-5|-
TGCAGCGTTGATCCCGGTGGGACTCGGGGGGAGACCCAGTACTTC
CSVDPGGTRGETQYF